The rows below give T cell receptor beta chains drawn from one sample of a study of T-cell reconstitution after alpha-beta-depleted transplantation in children. TCRdb reprocessed the PCR reads with MiXCR, giving one entry per CDR3 protein. The sample has about 91,000 distinct CDR3 sequences, 7% to 10% seen once; the top ten hold about 7%. Specimen: PBMCs from the stem cell graft donor, collected from the stem cell graft. The receptors come from a human donor who donated a stem cell graft to a child with congenital amegakaryocytic thrombocytopenia. CDR3s include the opening cysteine and the closing phenylalanine or tryptophan. The D gene is left open where the match is weak. Expanded clones get a size class; other rows say once, few or many, or leave the size out.

-	TRBJ2-2	many	TRBV5-6	CASSLGGRSSGELFF	TGTGCCAGCAGCTTGGGGGGGCGATCGTCCGGGGAGCTGTTTTTT
TRBD1	TRBJ2-7	many	TRBV5-1	CASSPGRDRVHEQYF	TGCGCCAGCAGCCCAGGTCGGGACAGGGTCCACGAGCAGTACTTC
-	TRBJ2-1	many	TRBV11-2	CASSLGVLGNEQFF	TGTGCCAGCAGCTTAGGGGTACTCGGAAATGAGCAGTTCTTC
TRBD1	TRBJ2-5	many	TRBV20-1	CSARDATGDVKTQYF	TGCAGTGCTAGAGATGCGACAGGGGATGTAAAGACCCAGTACTTC
TRBD1	TRBJ1-5	many	TRBV10-3	CAISEGQGGDQPQHF	TGTGCCATCAGTGAGGGACAGGGAGGGGATCAGCCCCAGCATTTT
-	TRBJ1-5	many	TRBV19	CASSITYSNQPQHF	TGTGCCAGTAGTATAACATATAGCAATCAGCCCCAGCATTTT
-	TRBJ2-7	many	TRBV29-1	CSPGRLRQESYEQYF	TGCAGCCCCGGTAGGCTTCGACAGGAGTCCTACGAGCAGTACTTC
-	TRBJ2-7	many	TRBV30	CAWSLGSGYEQYF	TGTGCCTGGAGTCTGGGTTCGGGGTACGAGCAGTACTTC
-	TRBJ2-7	many	TRBV29-1	CSVEEVGKGWDYEQYF	TGCAGCGTTGAAGAAGTGGGGAAAGGGTGGGACTACGAGCAGTACTTC
-	TRBJ2-5	-	TRBV6-5	CASSYFRGQETQYF	TGTGCCAGCAGTTACTTCAGGGGTCAAGAGACCCAGTACTTC
-	TRBJ2-5	many	TRBV29-1	CSALDTVIQYF	TGCAGCGCTCTTGACACTGTAATCCAGTACTTC
TRBD2	TRBJ2-7	many	TRBV7-6	CASSKGLEPEEQYF	TGTGCCAGCAGCAAGGGACTAGAGCCTGAGGAGCAGTACTTC
-	TRBJ2-1	few	TRBV15	CATSNPGQGPFDEQFF	TGTGCCACCAGCAACCCAGGGCAGGGCCCTTTCGATGAGCAGTTCTTC
-	TRBJ2-2	-	TRBV6-2/TRBV6-3	CAGQSSPTGELFF	TGTGCCGGTCAATCCTCCCCCACCGGGGAGCTGTTTTTT
-	TRBJ2-1	many	TRBV7-2	CASSLGGGAYNEQFF	TGTGCCAGCAGCTTAGGTGGGGGCGCCTACAATGAGCAGTTCTTC
-	TRBJ2-2	-	TRBV25-1	CASSEWETANTGELFF	TGTGCCAGCAGTGAATGGGAGACAGCAAACACCGGGGAGCTGTTTTTT
TRBD2	TRBJ2-3	many	TRBV5-1	CASSLSGGSDTQYF	TGCGCCAGCAGCTTGAGCGGGGGGTCCGATACGCAGTATTTT
-	TRBJ1-2	many	TRBV5-5	CASSLDTTRGYGYTF	TGTGCCAGCAGCTTGGATACCACGCGGGGCTATGGCTACACCTTC
-	TRBJ1-1	many	TRBV7-6	CASSLNTGYGSTEAFF	TGTGCCAGCAGCCTAAACACAGGGTACGGCAGCACTGAAGCTTTCTTT
TRBD2	TRBJ2-1	-	TRBV20-1	CSARDASGRSENEQFF	TGCAGTGCTAGAGACGCTAGCGGGAGGTCGGAGAATGAGCAGTTCTTC
-	TRBJ2-7	many	TRBV20-1	CSAKPGPRGSEQYF	TGCAGTGCTAAACCGGGACCCAGAGGGAGCGAGCAGTACTTC
TRBD2	TRBJ2-1	many	TRBV4-3	CASSQDASGAYNEQFF	TGCGCCAGCAGCCAAGACGCTAGCGGGGCCTACAATGAGCAGTTCTTC
-	TRBJ1-1	many	TRBV2	CATRTVTEAFF	TGTGCCACCCGGACAGTCACTGAAGCTTTCTTT
-	TRBJ2-5	-	TRBV24-1	CATSDRGGGPWETQYF	TGTGCCACCAGTGATCGAGGGGGGGGGCCGTGGGAGACCCAGTACTTC
-	TRBJ2-5	-	TRBV7-9	CASSIQETQYF	TGTGCCAGCAGCATCCAAGAGACCCAGTACTTC
TRBD1	TRBJ1-2	many	TRBV7-2	CASSLGTARQGVAGYTF	TGTGCCAGCAGCTTAGGGACCGCAAGACAGGGAGTGGCTGGCTACACCTTC
-	TRBJ2-3	few	TRBV7-6	CASSLAGNLDTQYF	TGTGCCAGCAGCTTAGCGGGGAACCTAGATACGCAGTATTTT
-	TRBJ1-1	few	TRBV5-4	CASSWGLGVTEAFF	TGTGCCAGCAGCTGGGGCCTAGGGGTCACTGAAGCTTTCTTT
-	TRBJ2-1	-	TRBV12-1	CASSPGPGCNEQFF	TGTGCCAGCAGCCCCGGGCCCGGCTGCAATGAGCAGTTCTTC
TRBD1	TRBJ1-1	many	TRBV9	CASSVEDRVWGNTEAFF	TGTGCCAGCAGCGTAGAGGACAGGGTGTGGGGGAACACTGAAGCTTTCTTT
TRBD2	TRBJ2-7	many	TRBV20-1	CSARDLLAGTISRSYEQYF	TGCAGTGCTAGAGATTTACTAGCGGGAACAATTAGTCGCTCCTACGAGCAGTACTTC
TRBD2	TRBJ2-1	-	TRBV3-1	CASSEGGSCSYNEQFF	TGTGCCAGCAGCGAGGGCGGGAGTTGCTCCTACAATGAGCAGTTCTTC
-	TRBJ2-7	-	TRBV5-1	CASSFEAVGEQYF	TGCGCCAGCAGCTTCGAGGCGGTAGGCGAGCAGTACTTC
-	TRBJ1-2	many	TRBV4-3	CASSPYRDGLYGYTF	TGCGCCAGCAGCCCGTACCGGGACGGCCTCTATGGCTACACCTTC
-	TRBJ2-1	many	TRBV6-2/TRBV6-3	CASSYSLEYNEQFF	TGTGCCAGCAGTTACTCACTAGAGTACAATGAGCAGTTCTTC
TRBD2	TRBJ2-1	many	TRBV11-1	CASSLIPGTSGGDGSVNEQFF	TGTGCCAGCAGCTTGATTCCCGGGACTAGCGGGGGGGACGGCTCTGTTAATGAGCAGTTCTTC
-	TRBJ2-7	many	TRBV5-1	CASSTTPRSSYEQYF	TGCGCCAGCAGCACCACTCCTAGGAGCTCCTACGAGCAGTACTTC
TRBD1	TRBJ2-5	few	TRBV6-1	CASSIGTGSRETQYF	TGTGCCAGCAGCATCGGGACAGGGTCTCGGGAGACCCAGTACTTC
-	TRBJ2-5	many	TRBV7-9	CASSSSEETQYF	TGTGCCAGCAGCTCTAGCGAGGAGACCCAGTACTTC
TRBD1	TRBJ2-3	few	TRBV7-6	CASGTGRTDTQYF	TGTGCCAGCGGGACAGGTCGCACAGATACGCAGTATTTT
-	TRBJ1-1	many	TRBV4-2	CASSHQPGGGTEAFF	TGTGCCAGCAGCCATCAACCCGGTGGGGGCACTGAAGCTTTCTTT
-	TRBJ1-2	many	TRBV5-1	CASSLTTEGYTF	TGCGCCAGCAGCTTGACTACGGAGGGCTACACCTTC
-	TRBJ2-1	many	TRBV20-1	CSASISDSEQFF	TGCAGTGCTTCAATTTCGGACTCCGAGCAGTTCTTC
-	TRBJ2-2	-	TRBV5-1	CASSLVWTTPGTGELFF	TGCGCCAGCAGCTTGGTTTGGACTACCCCCGGCACCGGGGAGCTGTTTTTT
TRBD2	TRBJ2-3	many	TRBV5-1	CASSSKLAGESDTQYF	TGCGCCAGCAGCTCCAAACTAGCGGGAGAATCAGATACGCAGTATTTT
-	TRBJ2-1	many	TRBV4-1	CASVGSSYNEQFF	TGCGCCAGCGTCGGGAGCTCCTACAATGAGCAGTTCTTC
TRBD1	TRBJ2-7	many	TRBV20-1	CSARDRIREYF	TGCAGTGCGAGGGACAGGATAAGGGAGTACTTC
-	TRBJ2-3	-	TRBV29-1	CSVEVTGITDTQYF	TGCAGCGTTGAAGTGACAGGCATCACAGATACGCAGTATTTT
-	TRBJ2-7	many	TRBV4-3	CASSQDTGDYEQYF	TGCGCCAGCAGCCAAGATACGGGGGACTACGAGCAGTACTTC
TRBD1	TRBJ1-3	many	TRBV18	CASSPGQTSGNTIYF	TGTGCCAGCTCACCGGGACAGACCTCTGGAAACACCATATATTTT
-	TRBJ2-1	many	TRBV19	CASSVLSRPDEQFF	TGTGCCAGTAGCGTATTGTCTCGACCCGATGAGCAGTTCTTC
TRBD1	TRBJ1-2	many	TRBV6-1	CASSDGDRVHGYTF	TGTGCCAGCAGTGATGGGGACAGAGTTCATGGCTACACCTTC
-	TRBJ2-3	many	TRBV5-1	CASSLAGKFADTQYF	TGCGCCAGCAGCTTGGCGGGGAAGTTCGCAGATACGCAGTATTTT
-	TRBJ1-1	many	TRBV2	CASNNELNTEAFF	TGTGCCAGCAATAACGAATTGAACACTGAAGCTTTCTTT